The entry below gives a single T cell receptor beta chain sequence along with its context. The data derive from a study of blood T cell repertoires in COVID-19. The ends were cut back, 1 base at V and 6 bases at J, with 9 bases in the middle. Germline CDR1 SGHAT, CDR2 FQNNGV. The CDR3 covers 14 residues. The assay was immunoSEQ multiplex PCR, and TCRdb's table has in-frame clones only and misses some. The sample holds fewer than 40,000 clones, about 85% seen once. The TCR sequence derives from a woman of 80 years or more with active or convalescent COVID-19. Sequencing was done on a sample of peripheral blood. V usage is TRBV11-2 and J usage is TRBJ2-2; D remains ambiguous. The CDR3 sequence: CASSLGPNAGELFF. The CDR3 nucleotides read TGTGCCAGCAGCTTAGGGCCCAACGCCGGGGAGCTGTTTTTT.